Detailed here is one TCR beta chain. Its specificity is not known. The data originate from a study of shared clonotypes between healthy human individuals. Findings and limits, study-wide: Limited genetic and exposure-history diversity came from having few donors.

The assay was immunoSEQ multiplex PCR, and TCRdb's table has in-frame clones only and misses some. The data show around 1.6 million clones, 95% to 99% seen once. The CDR3 length is 16 residues. Germline-derived CDR1 and CDR2 are SGHTA and FQGNSA. V dropped 2 bases and J dropped 6; count of bases not matched to a gene: 11. This sequence was found in a man aged 30 to 45 in good health. The V gene is TRBV7-2, the J gene TRBJ2-3, with 7 bases aligning to TRBD2. Source material: naive CD4+ T cells sorted from blood. Subset defined: CD45RA+ positively selected. CDR3 protein: CASSLITWEGPDTQYF. CDR3 nucleotides: TGTGCCAGCAGCTTAATAACATGGGAGGGCCCTGATACGCAGTATTTT.